The rows below give T cell receptor beta chains drawn from one sample of a study of cytomegalovirus exposure and HLA in healthy donors. The protocol was immunoSEQ multiplex PCR, while the TCRdb copy is restricted to in-frame clones and leaves out a portion. This sample has about 140,000 clones, with over 75% found just once. Material for sequencing was PBMCs. Receptor source: a middle-aged woman in good health and CMV-seronegative. Each CDR3 is given with its conserved first and last residue. Each record gives: clone size, D gene, J gene, V gene, CDR3 DNA, CDR3 protein. D genes are given only for firm matches. Where a row states a size, it is once, few, many or the class of an expanded clone; other rows omit it.

once TRBD1 TRBJ1-3 TRBV5-1 TGCGCCAGCAGCTTGGCCTATGGGACAGGGGCAGGAAACACCATATATTTT CASSLAYGTGAGNTIYF
NA NA TRBJ2-4 TRBV12-2 TGTGCAAGTCGCTCGAGAGAAGCACAGAACCAAAACATTCAGTACTTC CASRSREAQNQNIQYF
NA NA TRBJ2-3 TRBV7-8 TGTGCCAGCAGCTCCCCCGCAGATACGCAGTATTTT CASSSPADTQYF
NA TRBD2 TRBJ2-7 TRBV19 TGTGCCAGTAGTATTGGGACTAGCGGGAGCTACGAGCAGTACTTC CASSIGTSGSYEQYF
once TRBD1 TRBJ2-2 TRBV10-3 TGTGCCATCACCGACAGGGGCGGCGACACCGGGGAGCTGTTTTTT CAITDRGGDTGELFF
NA NA TRBJ1-1 TRBV6-5 TGTGCCAGCAGTTACTCGAGGGTAAACACTGAAGCTTTCTTT CASSYSRVNTEAFF
NA TRBD1 TRBJ2-7 TRBV2 TGTGCCAGTTGCGGGACAGGGGGTCACGAGCAGTACTTC CASCGTGGHEQYF
NA TRBD1 TRBJ1-1 TRBV28 TGTGCCAGCAGCCTTAGACACCGGGACAGCGCTTTCTTT CASSLRHRDSAFF
NA NA TRBJ1-5 TRBV18 TGTGCCAGCTCACCAGCGGGAATCGATGGGCCCCAGCATTTT CASSPAGIDGPQHF
NA NA TRBJ2-5 TRBV5-6 TGTGCCAGCAGCTCGTGGGGCCTAATTGGAGAGACCCAGTACTTC CASSSWGLIGETQYF
NA NA TRBJ2-7 TRBV6-1 TGTGCCAGCAGTGAAGGGGACATCTACGAGCAGTACTTC CASSEGDIYEQYF
NA TRBD1 TRBJ1-1 TRBV30 TGTGCCTGGAGCCCCACCACAGGGGGCACTGAAGCTTTCTTT CAWSPTTGGTEAFF
NA TRBD2 TRBJ2-3 TRBV30 TGTGCCTGGAGTGGGGGAGCGGGAGCGAAAGATACGCAGTATTTT CAWSGGAGAKDTQYF
NA TRBD2 TRBJ2-1 TRBV7-2 TGTGCCAGCAGCTGGCCGGGACTAGCGAGTCCCTCCTACAATGAGCAGTTCTTC CASSWPGLASPSYNEQFF
once NA TRBJ2-2 TRBV6-5 TGTGCCAGCAGCCTCGGACTGAACACCGGGGAGCTGTTTTTT CASSLGLNTGELFF
NA TRBD2 TRBJ2-7 TRBV30 TGTGCCTGGAGCGGACTAGCGGGACCACGGCAGTACTTC CAWSGLAGPRQYF
once TRBD1 TRBJ2-1 TRBV7-2 TGTGCCAGCAGCTTAGTCGGACAGGGGCCCAATGAGCAGTTCTTC CASSLVGQGPNEQFF
NA NA TRBJ1-6 TRBV28 TGTGCCAGCCAAGGACTGATCAATTCACCCCTCCACTTT CASQGLINSPLHF
NA NA TRBJ1-1 TRBV7-9 TGTTCCAGCAGCCCGCCGGGGGGCACTGAAGCTTTCTTT CSSSPPGGTEAFF
NA NA TRBJ2-5 TRBV7-8 TGTGCCAGCAGCTTAGGGTCTAAGTCGGAGACCCAGTACTTC CASSLGSKSETQYF
NA NA TRBJ2-7 TRBV10-2 TGCGCCAGCAGTGAGTTCCAGGGGTACTCCTACGAGCAGTACTTC CASSEFQGYSYEQYF
NA NA TRBJ1-2 TRBV5-1 TGCGCCAGCAGCTTGGGCGGAGGCGGTGACTATGGCTACACCTTC CASSLGGGGDYGYTF
once TRBD2 TRBJ2-5 TRBV5-1 TGCGCCAGCAGCCCTGGACTAGCGGGAAAAGAGACCCAGTACTTC CASSPGLAGKETQYF
NA NA TRBJ2-5 TRBV11-3 TGTGCCAGCAGCTCGGGAGATCAAGAGACCCAGTACTTC CASSSGDQETQYF
once TRBD2 TRBJ2-3 TRBV2 TGTGCCAGCAGGGCTACTAGCGGGAGGGGGGATACGCAGTATTTT CASRATSGRGDTQYF
NA TRBD1 TRBJ2-5 TRBV7-8 TGTGCCAGCAGCTTAAATCGAGACAGGGGGGGGGAGACCCAGTACTTC CASSLNRDRGGETQYF
NA TRBD2 TRBJ2-1 TRBV4-2 TGTGCCAGCAGCCAGGCCCCTGGCGGGAGTAGGTATGAGCAGTTCTTC CASSQAPGGSRYEQFF
NA TRBD1 TRBJ1-4 TRBV7-9 TGTGCCAGCAGCTCGCGGGACAGGGGCTTCGTATCTAATGAAAAACTGTTTTTT CASSSRDRGFVSNEKLFF
NA NA TRBJ2-7 TRBV6-5 TGTGCCAGCAGTGGTAGCCCGGCCTACGAGCAGTACTTC CASSGSPAYEQYF